These 8 T cell receptor beta chains came from one sample sequenced in a study of blood T cell repertoires in COVID-19. Data came from immunoSEQ multiplex PCR; TCRdb stores just in-frame clones and leaves some out. The repertoire includes about 87,000 clones, approximately 92% of them detected once, and about 5% sits in the top ten. Material: peripheral blood. These receptors came from an elderly woman with active COVID-19.

This rearrangement joins TRBV30 to TRBJ1-6, with D possibly being TRBD1 (6 bases). Trimming pared 1 base from V and 10 bases from J, leaving 14 bases between. The CDR3 sequence is 14 residues long. Germline CDR1 is GTSNPN and CDR2 is SVGIG (reference sequence). CDR3 bases: TGTGCCTGGAGTGATGGCAGGGGACCCTCACCCCTCCACTTT. This translates into CAWSDGRGPSPLHF.

V gene TRBV6-2 or TRBV6-3 combines with J gene TRBJ1-5; weak D call: TRBD1 (6 bases). This CDR3 is 16 amino acids long. V lost 5 bases, J lost 10 bases, and 24 bases lay in between. Germline assignment: CDR1 MNHEY and CDR2 SVGEGT. For the CDR3, the DNA is TGTGCCAGCAGTCACCCTTCCAGGGGACCCGCTCGACCCCAGCATTTT. Amino acid sequence: CASSHPSRGPARPQHF.

This clone was found once. This sequence joins TRBV6-4 and TRBJ2-7; 12 nucleotides agree with TRBD2. There are 13 residues in the CDR3. Germline V CDR1 and CDR2: MRHNA, SNTAGT. The CDR3 reads CDATSGRFYEQYF. CDR3 bases: TGTGATGCAACTAGCGGGAGGTTCTACGAGCAGTACTTC.

This chain links TRBV11-1 with TRBJ2-1; 8 nucleotides align to TRBD2. CDR3 size: 13 residues. Germline assignment: CDR1 SGHAT and CDR2 FQDESV (reference sequence). Trimming took 2 bases from V and 8 from J; bases not matched to a gene: 2. The DNA for the CDR3 is TGTGCCAGCAGCTTACGGCGGGAGGATGAGCAGTTCTTC. As protein: CASSLRREDEQFF. The full variable domain, its missing parts supplied by reference TRBV11-1 and TRBJ2-1, is EAEVAQSPRYKITEKSQAVAFWCDPISGHATLYWYRQILGQGPELLVQFQDESVVDDSQLPKDRFSAERLKGVDSTLKIQPAELGDSAMYLCASSLRREDEQFFGPGTRLTVL.

This sequence joins TRBV4-3 and TRBJ2-7, with TRBD2 matching 7 bases. The CDR3 length is 16 residues. The germline gives CDR1 LGHNA, CDR2 YSLEER. V gave up 1 base and J gave up 3 bases; unmatched junction bases: 9. DNA of the CDR3: TGCGCCAGCAGCCAAGGGATCGTGGCGGGAGTCTACGAGCAGTACTTC. Translation: CASSQGIVAGVYEQYF.

The rearrangement joins TRBV19 to TRBJ2-7; a weak D match, TRBD2 (6 bases). Trimming left V 2 bases short and J 3 bases short, with 14 bases between. Germline V gene data show CDR1 as LNHDA and CDR2 as SQIVND (reference sequence). The CDR3 is 15 residues long. The CDR3 sequence: CASSIMEGQGYEQYF. DNA for the CDR3: TGTGCCAGTAGTATAATGGAGGGGCAAGGCTACGAGCAGTACTTC.

The chain joins TRBV18 to TRBJ1-5; no firm D call. Trimming removed 3 bases from V and 0 bases from J, with 12 bases in between. From germline, CDR1 is KGHSH and CDR2 LQKENI. The CDR3 is 16 residues long. The CDR3 region is CASSPSTVNSNQPQHF. CDR3 coding DNA: TGTGCCAGCTCACCTTCAACAGTAAATAGCAATCAGCCCCAGCATTTT.

The chain links TRBV5-1 to TRBJ2-2; tentative D call: TRBD1 (6 bases). This CDR3 has 19 residues. The ends were cut back, 2 bases at V and 9 bases at J, with 29 bases in the middle. CDR1 and CDR2 (germline): SGHRS, YFSETQ. CDR3 protein: CASSFRDTGLWELGRELFF. The DNA of the CDR3 is TGCGCCAGCAGCTTTCGTGATACAGGGTTGTGGGAGTTGGGCCGGGAGCTGTTTTTT.